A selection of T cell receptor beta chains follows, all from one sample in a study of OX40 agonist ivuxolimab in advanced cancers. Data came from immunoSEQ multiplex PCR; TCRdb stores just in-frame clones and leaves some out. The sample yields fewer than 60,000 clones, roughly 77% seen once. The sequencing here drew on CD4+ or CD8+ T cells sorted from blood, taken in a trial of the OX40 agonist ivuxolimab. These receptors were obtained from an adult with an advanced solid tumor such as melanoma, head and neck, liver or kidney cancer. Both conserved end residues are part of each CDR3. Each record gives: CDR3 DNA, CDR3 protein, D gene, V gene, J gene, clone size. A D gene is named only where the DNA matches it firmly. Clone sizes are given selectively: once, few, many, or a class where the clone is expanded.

CDR3 DNA: TGCGCCAGCGGTGACAGGGGGGAATGCCTATATTCCTACGAGCAGTACTTC; CDR3 protein: CASGDRGECLYSYEQYF; D gene: TRBD1; V gene: TRBV23-1; J gene: TRBJ2-7; clone size: .
CDR3 DNA: TGTGCCAGCAGCGTATTCGGTTCGTCTGGACTATACAATGAGCAGTTCTTC; CDR3 protein: CASSVFGSSGLYNEQFF; D gene: .; V gene: TRBV9; J gene: TRBJ2-1; clone size: .
CDR3 DNA: TGCGCCAGCAGCGGGAACAGGGGGCCGGGATCAGATACGCAGTATTTT; CDR3 protein: CASSGNRGPGSDTQYF; D gene: TRBD1; V gene: TRBV5-1; J gene: TRBJ2-3; clone size: .
CDR3 DNA: TGTGCCAGTAGTATAGGACTAGCGGGGGCCATCCAAGAGACCCAGTACTTC; CDR3 protein: CASSIGLAGAIQETQYF; D gene: TRBD2; V gene: TRBV19; J gene: TRBJ2-5; clone size: .
CDR3 DNA: TGTGCCAGCGGTACGAGCTCTGGGGCCAACGTCCTGACTTTC; CDR3 protein: CASGTSSGANVLTF; D gene: .; V gene: TRBV2; J gene: TRBJ2-6; clone size: .
CDR3 DNA: TGTGCCAGCAGGGGACAGGGCCCAGATACGCAGTATTTT; CDR3 protein: CASRGQGPDTQYF; D gene: TRBD1; V gene: TRBV6-5; J gene: TRBJ2-3; clone size: .
CDR3 DNA: TGTGCCAGTTCTACCGGGAGGCAGCCCCAGCATTTT; CDR3 protein: CASSTGRQPQHF; D gene: .; V gene: TRBV28; J gene: TRBJ1-5; clone size: .
CDR3 DNA: TGTGCCACCCGACTAGGCTCCTATAATTCACCCCTCCACTTT; CDR3 protein: CATRLGSYNSPLHF; D gene: .; V gene: TRBV15; J gene: TRBJ1-6; clone size: .
CDR3 DNA: TGTGCCACCAGAGTGAGCGGGCAAGAGACCCAGTACTTC; CDR3 protein: CATRVSGQETQYF; D gene: .; V gene: TRBV15; J gene: TRBJ2-5; clone size: once
CDR3 DNA: TGTGCCAGCAGCCCCGGGGCTCAGAACTCAGGGGATACGCAGTATTTT; CDR3 protein: CASSPGAQNSGDTQYF; D gene: .; V gene: TRBV9; J gene: TRBJ2-3; clone size: .
CDR3 DNA: TGTGCCAGCAGCGTAGTGGGGACACCGAACACTGAAGCTTTCTTT; CDR3 protein: CASSVVGTPNTEAFF; D gene: .; V gene: TRBV9; J gene: TRBJ1-1; clone size: medium-sized
CDR3 DNA: TGTGCCAGCAGCCCGTCGACAGGCGGTATGAATGGCTACACCTTC; CDR3 protein: CASSPSTGGMNGYTF; D gene: .; V gene: TRBV9; J gene: TRBJ1-2; clone size: .
CDR3 DNA: TGTGCCAGCAGCTCGGGACAGCCAAACTATGGCTACACCTTC; CDR3 protein: CASSSGQPNYGYTF; D gene: TRBD1; V gene: TRBV5-6; J gene: TRBJ1-2; clone size: .
CDR3 DNA: TGTGCCAGCAGTTCGAACCGTGAAGCTTTCTTT; CDR3 protein: CASSSNREAFF; D gene: .; V gene: TRBV28; J gene: TRBJ1-1; clone size: few
CDR3 DNA: TGTGCCAGCGGGGGGGACAGGAACACCGGGGAGCTGTTTTTT; CDR3 protein: CASGGDRNTGELFF; D gene: .; V gene: TRBV2; J gene: TRBJ2-2; clone size: .
CDR3 DNA: TGTGCCAGCCGACTATTAGGGGCAGTTCATAGCAATCAGCCCCAGCATTTT; CDR3 protein: CASRLLGAVHSNQPQHF; D gene: .; V gene: TRBV27; J gene: TRBJ1-5; clone size: once
CDR3 DNA: TGTGCCAGCAGTGAAGGGGGAGGGAGAGGGAACACTGAAGCTTTCTTT; CDR3 protein: CASSEGGGRGNTEAFF; D gene: .; V gene: TRBV6-1; J gene: TRBJ1-1; clone size: .
CDR3 DNA: TGTGCCAGCAGATCCGGGACAGGGACCGGGGAGCTGTTTTTT; CDR3 protein: CASRSGTGTGELFF; D gene: TRBD1; V gene: TRBV7-3; J gene: TRBJ2-2; clone size: .
CDR3 DNA: TGCGCCAGCAGCTTGGAGCCACAGAGAGATCAGCCCCAGCATTTT; CDR3 protein: CASSLEPQRDQPQHF; D gene: .; V gene: TRBV5-1; J gene: TRBJ1-5; clone size: .
CDR3 DNA: TGTGCTAGTGCCCAGACAGGGAGCCAAGAGACCCAGTACTTC; CDR3 protein: CASAQTGSQETQYF; D gene: TRBD1; V gene: TRBV12-5; J gene: TRBJ2-5; clone size: .
CDR3 DNA: TGTGCCAGTACCAAAAGGTCCAGCGGGACCTACAATGAGCAGTTCTTC; CDR3 protein: CASTKRSSGTYNEQFF; D gene: TRBD2; V gene: TRBV19; J gene: TRBJ2-1; clone size: once
CDR3 DNA: TGTGCCAGCAGTTTAGGGGACGTCAACTCTGGAAACACCATATATTTT; CDR3 protein: CASSLGDVNSGNTIYF; D gene: .; V gene: TRBV6-5; J gene: TRBJ1-3; clone size: .
CDR3 DNA: TGTGCCAGCAGTCCCTCAGTGGCAACCTACGAGCAGTACTTC; CDR3 protein: CASSPSVATYEQYF; D gene: .; V gene: TRBV27; J gene: TRBJ2-7; clone size: once
CDR3 DNA: TGTGCCAGCAGTTTACAACAGGCGCTCTCTGGAAACACCATATATTTT; CDR3 protein: CASSLQQALSGNTIYF; D gene: .; V gene: TRBV6-5; J gene: TRBJ1-3; clone size: once
CDR3 DNA: TGTGCCAGCAGCCTAAGCGGCCCCGGGACAGGGGGCAATCAGCCCCAGCATTTT; CDR3 protein: CASSLSGPGTGGNQPQHF; D gene: TRBD1; V gene: TRBV5-6; J gene: TRBJ1-5; clone size: .
CDR3 DNA: TGTGCCAGCAGGGGGTCCCAGAAACAAGAGACCCAGTACTTC; CDR3 protein: CASRGSQKQETQYF; D gene: .; V gene: TRBV27; J gene: TRBJ2-5; clone size: .
CDR3 DNA: TGTGCCAGCAGCTTGCCAGGGGGCCCTAACTATGGCTACACCTTC; CDR3 protein: CASSLPGGPNYGYTF; D gene: TRBD1; V gene: TRBV5-4; J gene: TRBJ1-2; clone size: .
CDR3 DNA: TGTGCCGCCGCGGACCAGGGGCCGTATGAGCAGTTCTTC; CDR3 protein: CAAADQGPYEQFF; D gene: .; V gene: TRBV19; J gene: TRBJ2-1; clone size: .
CDR3 DNA: TGTGCCAGCAGCGTAGGGGCAGGCGACTACAATGAGCAGTTCTTC; CDR3 protein: CASSVGAGDYNEQFF; D gene: .; V gene: TRBV9; J gene: TRBJ2-1; clone size: .
CDR3 DNA: TGTGCCAGCTCGGGACTGAGCTCCTACAATGAGCAGTTCTTC; CDR3 protein: CASSGLSSYNEQFF; D gene: .; V gene: TRBV2; J gene: TRBJ2-1; clone size: .
CDR3 DNA: TGTGCCAGCAGTTTAGGGACAGGGAGAAATGGCTACACCTTC; CDR3 protein: CASSLGTGRNGYTF; D gene: TRBD1; V gene: TRBV28; J gene: TRBJ1-2; clone size: .
CDR3 DNA: TGTGCCATCAGTGAAGGGGGACGTGAAAAACTGTTTTTT; CDR3 protein: CAISEGGREKLFF; D gene: .; V gene: TRBV10-3; J gene: TRBJ1-4; clone size: few
CDR3 DNA: TGCGCCAGCAGCCAATTTACGGAAAGAGGCGAGCAGTACTTC; CDR3 protein: CASSQFTERGEQYF; D gene: .; V gene: TRBV5-1; J gene: TRBJ2-7; clone size: once
CDR3 DNA: TGTGCCAGCAGCTCTGGACAGGGGGCCATCTATGGCTACACCTTC; CDR3 protein: CASSSGQGAIYGYTF; D gene: TRBD1; V gene: TRBV5-4; J gene: TRBJ1-2; clone size: .
CDR3 DNA: TGCGCCAGCAGCCAAGATGGGACTAGTGTATCCTACAATGAGCAGTTCTTC; CDR3 protein: CASSQDGTSVSYNEQFF; D gene: TRBD2; V gene: TRBV4-1; J gene: TRBJ2-1; clone size: .
CDR3 DNA: TGTGCCAGCAGCAATTCCGACAGGGTGGTCTACGAGCAGTACTTC; CDR3 protein: CASSNSDRVVYEQYF; D gene: TRBD1; V gene: TRBV28; J gene: TRBJ2-7; clone size: .
CDR3 DNA: TGTGCCAGCTCCTGGACCGAATCCTACGAGCAGTACTTC; CDR3 protein: CASSWTESYEQYF; D gene: .; V gene: TRBV6-6; J gene: TRBJ2-7; clone size: .
CDR3 DNA: TGTGCCAGCAGCTTGAGAAACACCGGGGAGCTGTTTTTT; CDR3 protein: CASSLRNTGELFF; D gene: .; V gene: TRBV5-4; J gene: TRBJ2-2; clone size: .
CDR3 DNA: TGTGCCAGCTCACTCCCGGGACGGACAGATCAGCCCCAGCATTTT; CDR3 protein: CASSLPGRTDQPQHF; D gene: .; V gene: TRBV18; J gene: TRBJ1-5; clone size: .